Presented here are 2 T cell receptor beta chains from one specimen sequenced in a study of monozygotic twins with inflammatory bowel disease. From the 5' RACE reads, TCRdb lists one entry per CDR3 protein and no DNA. The specimen's table records over 100,000 distinct CDR3 sequences. The sample consisted of blood. All receptors derive from a human donor with ulcerative colitis or Crohn's disease, or a healthy co-twin of an affected twin (not recorded which).

The V call is TRBV5-1, the J call TRBJ2-2; the TRBD1 assignment by TCRdb is unverifiable without DNA. This CDR3 spans 13 amino acids. The V gene's germline CDR1 is SGHRS and CDR2 YFSETQ. The CDR3 spells CASSPGSGGELFF. Looking up the rest from reference TRBV5-1 and TRBJ2-2 gives the full variable domain: KAGVTQTPRYLIKTRGQQVTLSCSPISGHRSVSWYQQTPGQGLQFLFEYFSETQRNKGNFPGRFSGRQFSNSRSEMNVSTLELGDSALYLCASSPGSGGELFFGEGSRLTVL.

The V and J genes are TRBV16 and TRBJ1-1. The CDR3 sequence is 13 residues long. Germline V gene data show CDR1 as KGHSY and CDR2 as FQNENV. CDR3 amino acids: CASSQSIGQSAFF.